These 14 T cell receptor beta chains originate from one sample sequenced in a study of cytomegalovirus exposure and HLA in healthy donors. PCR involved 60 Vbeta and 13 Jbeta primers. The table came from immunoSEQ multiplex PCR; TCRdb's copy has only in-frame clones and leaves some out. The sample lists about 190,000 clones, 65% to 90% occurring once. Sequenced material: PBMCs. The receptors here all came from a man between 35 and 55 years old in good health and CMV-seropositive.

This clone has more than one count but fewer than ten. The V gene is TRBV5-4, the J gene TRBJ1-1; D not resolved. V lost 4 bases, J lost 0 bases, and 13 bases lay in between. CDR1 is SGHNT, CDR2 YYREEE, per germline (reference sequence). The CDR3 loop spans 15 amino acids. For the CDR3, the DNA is TGTGCCAGCAGCAACAGCCCCAGTCTGAACACTGAAGCTTTCTTT. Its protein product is CASSNSPSLNTEAFF.

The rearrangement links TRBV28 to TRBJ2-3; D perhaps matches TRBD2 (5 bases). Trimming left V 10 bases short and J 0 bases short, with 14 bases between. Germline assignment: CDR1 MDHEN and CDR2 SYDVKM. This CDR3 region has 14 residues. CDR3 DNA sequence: TGTGCCACACAACCCCCGGGAAGCACAGATACGCAGTATTTT. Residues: CATQPPGSTDTQYF.

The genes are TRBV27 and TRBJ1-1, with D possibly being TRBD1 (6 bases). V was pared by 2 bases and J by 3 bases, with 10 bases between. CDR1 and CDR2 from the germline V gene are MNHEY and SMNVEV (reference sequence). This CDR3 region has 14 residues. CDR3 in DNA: TGTGCCAGCAGTTTAAGGGGGTCGTACACTGAAGCTTTCTTT. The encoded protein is CASSLRGSYTEAFF.

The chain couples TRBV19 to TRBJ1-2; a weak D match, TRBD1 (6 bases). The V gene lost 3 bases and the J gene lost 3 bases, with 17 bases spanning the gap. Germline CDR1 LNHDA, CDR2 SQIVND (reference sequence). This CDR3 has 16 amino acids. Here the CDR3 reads CASSMVHREPHYGYTF. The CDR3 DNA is TGTGCCAGTAGTATGGTACACAGGGAGCCCCACTATGGCTACACCTTC. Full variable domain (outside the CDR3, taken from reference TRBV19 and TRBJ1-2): DGGITQSPKYLFRKEGQNVTLSCEQNLNHDAMYWYRQDPGQGLRLIYYSQIVNDFQKGDIAEGYSVSREKKESFPLTVTSAQKNPTAFYLCASSMVHREPHYGYTFGSGTRLTVV.

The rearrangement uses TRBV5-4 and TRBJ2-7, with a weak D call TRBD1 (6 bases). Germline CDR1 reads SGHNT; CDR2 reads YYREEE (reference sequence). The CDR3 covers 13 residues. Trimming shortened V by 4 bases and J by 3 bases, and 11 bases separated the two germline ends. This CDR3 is CASSRDNGYEQYF. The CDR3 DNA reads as TGTGCCAGCAGCAGGGACAACGGCTACGAGCAGTACTTC.

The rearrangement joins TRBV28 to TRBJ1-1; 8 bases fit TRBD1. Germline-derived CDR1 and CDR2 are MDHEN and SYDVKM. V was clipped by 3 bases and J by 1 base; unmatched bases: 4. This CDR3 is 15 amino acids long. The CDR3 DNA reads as TGTGCCAGCAGTTTTTGGACAGGGAGGAACACTGAAGCTTTCTTT. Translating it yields CASSFWTGRNTEAFF.

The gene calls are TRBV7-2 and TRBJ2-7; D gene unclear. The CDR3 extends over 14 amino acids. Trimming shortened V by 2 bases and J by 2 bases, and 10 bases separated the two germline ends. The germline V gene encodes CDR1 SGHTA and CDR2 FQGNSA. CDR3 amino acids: CASSLRIAAYEQYF. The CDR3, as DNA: TGTGCCAGCAGCTTAAGAATAGCCGCCTACGAGCAGTACTTC.

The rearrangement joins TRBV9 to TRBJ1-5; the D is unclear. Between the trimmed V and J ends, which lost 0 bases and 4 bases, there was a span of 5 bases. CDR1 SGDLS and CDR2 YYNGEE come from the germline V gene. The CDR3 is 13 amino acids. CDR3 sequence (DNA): TGTGCCAGCAGCGTAGAAACAAATCAGCCCCAGCATTTT. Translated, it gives CASSVETNQPQHF.

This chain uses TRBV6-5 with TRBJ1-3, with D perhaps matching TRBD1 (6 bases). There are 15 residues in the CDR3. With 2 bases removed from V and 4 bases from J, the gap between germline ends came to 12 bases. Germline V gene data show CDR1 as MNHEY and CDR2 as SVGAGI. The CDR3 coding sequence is TGTGCCAGCAGTTACACGAGGGGGGGAGGAAACACCATATATTTT. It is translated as CASSYTRGGGNTIYF.

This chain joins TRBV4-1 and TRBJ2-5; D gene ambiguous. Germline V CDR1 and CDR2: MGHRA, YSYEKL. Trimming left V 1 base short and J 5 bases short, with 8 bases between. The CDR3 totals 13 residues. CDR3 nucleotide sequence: TGCGCCAGCAGCCAAGCTAGATATGAGACCCAGTACTTC. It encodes CASSQARYETQYF.

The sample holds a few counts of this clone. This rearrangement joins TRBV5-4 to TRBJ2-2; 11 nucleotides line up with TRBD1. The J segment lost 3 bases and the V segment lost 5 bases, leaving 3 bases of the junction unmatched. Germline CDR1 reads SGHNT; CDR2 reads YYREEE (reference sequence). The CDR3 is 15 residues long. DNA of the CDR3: TGTGCCAGCAGTAGGACAGGGGGCTACACCGGGGAGCTGTTTTTT. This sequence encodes CASSRTGGYTGELFF.

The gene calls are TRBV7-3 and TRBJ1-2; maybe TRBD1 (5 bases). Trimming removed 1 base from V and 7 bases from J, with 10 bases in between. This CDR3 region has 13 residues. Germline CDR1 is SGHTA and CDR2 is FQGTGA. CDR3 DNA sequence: TGTGCCAGCAGCTTAAACAGGCATCTTGGCTACACCTTC. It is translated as CASSLNRHLGYTF.

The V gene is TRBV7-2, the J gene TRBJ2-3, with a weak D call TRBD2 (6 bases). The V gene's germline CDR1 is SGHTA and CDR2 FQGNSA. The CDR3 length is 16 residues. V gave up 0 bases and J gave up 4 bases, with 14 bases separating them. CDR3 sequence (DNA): TGTGCCAGCAGCTTAGCCGGGGCTAGCGTCGCAGATACGCAGTATTTT. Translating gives CASSLAGASVADTQYF.

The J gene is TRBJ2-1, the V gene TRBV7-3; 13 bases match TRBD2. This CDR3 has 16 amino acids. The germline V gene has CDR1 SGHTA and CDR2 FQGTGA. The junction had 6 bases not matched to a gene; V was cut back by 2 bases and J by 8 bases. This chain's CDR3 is CASSLRRTSGGYEQFF. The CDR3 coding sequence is TGTGCCAGCAGCTTACGGCGGACTAGCGGGGGCTATGAGCAGTTCTTC. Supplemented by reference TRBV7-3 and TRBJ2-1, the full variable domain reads GAGVSQTPSNKVTEKGKYVELRCDPISGHTALYWYRQSLGQGPEFLIYFQGTGAADDSGLPNDRFFAVRPEGSVSTLKIQRTERGDSAVYLCASSLRRTSGGYEQFFGPGTRLTVL.